One and the same sample provided the 31 T cell receptor beta chains below, sequenced in a study of regulatory and conventional T cells in RAG deficiency. Genomic DNA came from blood conventional CD4+ T cells gated CD25-low CD127-high. TCRdb keeps only in-frame clones here, not all; method: immunoSEQ multiplex PCR. This sample has approximately 48,000 clones, with 85% to 90% found just once. This sample also appeared in a second study, on regulatory T cells. As that report states: The primer mix had 52 TRBV and 13 TRBJ primers.

Sequenced sample: CD4+ effector T cells sorted from blood. Every receptor here comes from a human donor in good health.

This chain uses TRBV7-9 with TRBJ2-7; 8 bases match TRBD2. Germline V gene lookup returns CDR1 SEHNR and CDR2 FQNEAQ (reference sequence). The CDR3 loop spans 15 amino acids. Germline trimming cut 1 base from V and 7 bases from J; bases unmatched to any gene: 9. Here the CDR3 reads CASSLDNSGGEEQYF. The CDR3 DNA sequence: TGTGCCAGCAGCTTAGATAACAGCGGGGGTGAAGAGCAGTACTTC.

The V call is TRBV5-4, the J call TRBJ2-1; D may match TRBD1 or TRBD2 (6 bases each). The CDR3 contains 15 residues. The V end lost 2 bases, the J end lost 8 bases, and 17 bases lay between the germline ends. In germline, CDR1 is SGHNT, CDR2 YYREEE (reference sequence). CDR3 bases: TGTGCCAGCAGCTTTTGGAGGGGGGAGTACGATGAGCAGTTCTTC. Protein product: CASSFWRGEYDEQFF.

The chain employs TRBV14 and TRBJ2-7, with D hard to call. Looked up from germline, CDR1 is SGHDN and CDR2 is FVKESK. Trimming cost V 0 bases and J 0 bases, with 9 bases left between them. The CDR3 is made up of 15 amino acids. Here the CDR3 reads CASSQELTSSYEQYF. The CDR3 DNA follows: TGTGCCAGCAGCCAAGAGCTCACCAGCTCCTACGAGCAGTACTTC.

This clone turned up a few times. V usage is TRBV6-5 and J usage is TRBJ1-5; no clear D gene. Germline V CDR1 and CDR2: MNHEY, SVGAGI. V was cut by 5 bases and J by 5 bases, with 13 bases left in between. CDR3 length equals 14 residues. CDR3: CASSDLSKDQPQHF. The CDR3 nucleotides read TGTGCCAGCAGTGACCTGTCGAAGGATCAGCCCCAGCATTTT.

The rearrangement uses TRBV5-1 and TRBJ2-2; 11 bases agree with TRBD1. There are 17 residues in the CDR3. Looked up from germline, CDR1 is SGHRS and CDR2 is YFSETQ. Trimming took 4 bases from V and 4 from J; bases not matched to a gene: 9. CDR3 DNA sequence: TGCGCCAGCAGCACCCTCCCCGGGACAGGGGGCACCGGGGAGCTGTTTTTT. Translated: CASSTLPGTGGTGELFF.

The J gene is TRBJ2-6, the V gene TRBV14, with D unresolved. Between the trimmed V and J ends, which lost 3 bases and 1 base, there was a span of 22 bases. This CDR3 is built from 20 residues. CDR1 is SGHDN, CDR2 FVKESK, per germline. The CDR3 loop reads CASSQYTAAAPQSGANVLTF. The CDR3 nucleotides read TGTGCCAGCAGCCAGTACACGGCGGCAGCACCCCAGTCTGGGGCCAACGTCCTGACTTTC.

The gene calls are TRBV19 and TRBJ2-5, with TRBD1 as a possible D gene (7 bases). With the DNA end fitting TRBJ2-7 better, the J assignment may be wrong. Germline V gene data show CDR1 as LNHDA and CDR2 as SQIVND (reference sequence). CDR3 length: 14 residues. CDR3 DNA sequence: TGTGCCTGCGCCGGGGGACAGAGAAGCTACGAGCAGTACTTC. Translated: CACAGGQRSYEQYF.

The rearrangement links TRBV19 to TRBJ2-4; D perhaps matches TRBD2 (6 bases). CDR3 length: 17 residues. Trimming pared 8 bases from V and 0 bases from J, leaving 20 bases between. Germline V CDR1 and CDR2: LNHDA, SQIVND (reference sequence). The CDR3 DNA follows: TGTGCCAGTGAACCAACTAGGGCGGGGCTAGCCAAAAACATTCAGTACTTC. Protein product: CASEPTRAGLAKNIQYF.

This rearrangement joins TRBV2 to TRBJ2-1; no clear D. This CDR3 is 13 amino acids long. Germline V gene sequence: CDR1 SNHLY, CDR2 FYNNEI. The V and J ends lost 7 bases and 4 bases respectively, with 11 bases between them. Here the CDR3 DNA reads TGTGCCAGCAATATAGGGAATTACAATGAGCAGTTCTTC. This sequence encodes CASNIGNYNEQFF.

The genes are TRBV11-3 and TRBJ2-2; TRBD1 or TRBD2 may be the D gene (6 bases each). The V end was cut by 3 bases, the J end by 4 bases, with 12 bases between. Germline V gene data show CDR1 as SGHNT and CDR2 as YENEEA. The CDR3 is 15 amino acids. The CDR3 reads CASSFLKGGTGELFF. For the CDR3, the DNA is TGTGCCAGCAGCTTCCTGAAGGGGGGCACCGGGGAGCTGTTTTTT.

This clone has just a few counts. The J gene is TRBJ1-2, the V gene TRBV19; the D is unclear. Germline V CDR1 and CDR2: LNHDA, SQIVND (reference sequence). V lost 5 bases, J lost 8 bases, and 9 bases lay in between. CDR3 length equals 11 residues. The CDR3 nucleotides are TGTGCCAGTAGTGAACGTGGGGGCTACACCTTC. Translating it yields CASSERGGYTF.

This clone was detected only once. The rearrangement uses TRBV7-8 and TRBJ2-2; maybe TRBD2 (5 bases). This CDR3 is built from 19 residues. Germline V lookup: CDR1 SGHVS, CDR2 FQNEAQ. Between the trimmed V and J ends, which lost 4 bases and 9 bases, there was a span of 30 bases. CDR3 protein: CASSSRVTRAPSSVWELFF. The CDR3 region has the DNA TGTGCCAGCAGCTCCCGGGTAACGCGGGCCCCTTCGTCCGTCTGGGAGCTGTTTTTT.

The chain is built from TRBV6-1 and TRBJ2-5; TRBD2 matches at 7 bases. The closer fit of TRBJ2-7 to the DNA end suggests the J call may be wrong. The CDR3 length is 11 residues. Germline V gene data show CDR1 as MNHNS and CDR2 as SASEGT. This CDR3 reads CASSWTSEQYF. CDR3 coding DNA: TGTGCCAGTAGTTGGACTAGCGAGCAGTACTTC.

This chain connects TRBV28 to TRBJ2-3, with 10 bases identical to TRBD2. The CDR3 sequence is 18 residues long. J was trimmed by 0 bases and V by 6 bases; bases with no gene match: 12. Germline assignment: CDR1 MDHEN and CDR2 SYDVKM. This CDR3 is CASRPTSGTITSTDTQYF. CDR3 DNA sequence: TGTGCCAGCAGACCAACTAGCGGGACCATTACTAGCACAGATACGCAGTATTTT. Full variable domain (rest looked up from reference TRBV28 and TRBJ2-3): DVKVTQSSRYLVKRTGEKVFLECVQDMDHENMFWYRQDPGLGLRLIYFSYDVKMKEKGDIPEGYSVSREKKERFSLILESASTNQTSMYLCASRPTSGTITSTDTQYFGPGTRLTVL.

The V and J genes are TRBV25-1 and TRBJ2-7, with a tentative D call TRBD2 (6 bases). This CDR3 has 14 amino acids. Looked up from germline, CDR1 is MGHDK and CDR2 is SYGVNS. The V end lost 3 bases, the J end lost 3 bases, and 12 bases lay between the germline ends. The CDR3 protein is CASSDWRADYEQYF. For the CDR3, the DNA is TGTGCCAGCAGTGACTGGAGGGCTGACTACGAGCAGTACTTC.

Sample share makes this clone medium-sized. The gene calls are TRBV19 and TRBJ1-4; D may be TRBD1 (5 bases). This CDR3 has 15 residues. The V end lost 6 bases, the J end lost 3 bases, and 14 bases lay between the germline ends. Germline CDR1 LNHDA, CDR2 SQIVND (reference sequence). The CDR3: CASSTGLKANEKLFF. The CDR3 region has the DNA TGTGCCAGTAGCACAGGCCTCAAGGCTAATGAAAAACTGTTTTTT.

This clone has a single count. The chain uses TRBV7-9 and TRBJ1-5; 9 bases are a match to TRBD1. Trimming took 2 bases from V and 6 from J; bases not matched to a gene: 8. CDR1 is SEHNR and CDR2 is FQNEAQ in the germline V gene (reference sequence). The CDR3 contains 16 residues. The CDR3 nucleotides read TGTGCCAGCAGCTTACCGGGACAGGGCCCGGGTCAGCCCCAGCATTTT. It yields the protein CASSLPGQGPGQPQHF.

V is TRBV29-1 and J is TRBJ2-5; weak D call: TRBD1 (6 bases). The CDR3 covers 14 residues. Trimming pared 3 bases from V and 1 base from J, leaving 12 bases between. Germline V gene sequence: CDR1 SQVTM, CDR2 ANQGSEA. This CDR3 reads CSVEDRPPQETQYF. CDR3 nucleotide sequence: TGCAGCGTTGAGGACAGACCCCCCCAAGAGACCCAGTACTTC.

The rearrangement uses TRBV5-8 and TRBJ2-7; 8 bases align to TRBD1. V was clipped by 7 bases and J by 2 bases; unmatched bases: 11. The CDR3 is 15 amino acids. CDR1 and CDR2 from the germline V gene are SGHTS and YDEGEE. CDR3 sequence (DNA): TGTGCCAGCGTACTCCCCGGGACAGGTACCTACGAGCAGTACTTC. This sequence encodes CASVLPGTGTYEQYF.

The rearrangement links TRBV7-2 to TRBJ1-5; D uncertain. The CDR3 length is 13 residues. CDR1 SGHTA and CDR2 FQGNSA come from the germline V gene. V lost 3 bases and J 7 bases, leaving 10 bases between the germline ends. This CDR3 is CASSLYQGQPQHF. The CDR3 DNA is TGTGCCAGCAGCTTGTACCAAGGACAGCCCCAGCATTTT.

The rearrangement uses TRBV28 and TRBJ1-2, with TRBD1 matching over 9 bases. The CDR3 loop spans 13 amino acids. V gave up 4 bases and J gave up 8 bases; unmatched junction bases: 5. CDR1 is MDHEN and CDR2 is SYDVKM in the germline V gene. In nucleotides, the CDR3 is TGTGCCAGCAGTTCACAGGGGGCAACGGGCTACACCTTC. It encodes CASSSQGATGYTF.

The chain is built from TRBV6-8 and TRBJ2-2; the D gene is possibly TRBD2 (6 bases). The V end was cut by 8 bases, the J end by 2 bases, with 12 bases between. CDR1 and CDR2 (germline): MNHGY, SAAAGT. This CDR3 has 14 residues. CDR3 in DNA: TGTGCCAGCCTGGGGACTGTAAACACCGGGGAGCTGTTTTTT. Its translation is CASLGTVNTGELFF.

The chain links TRBV29-1 to TRBJ1-3; unclear D gene. Trimming took 3 bases from V and 7 from J, leaving 7 bases between them. This CDR3 region has 11 residues. Germline CDR1 SQVTM, CDR2 ANQGSEA. In nucleotides, the CDR3 is TGCAGCGTTGATTTGGGTAACACCATATATTTT. The encoded protein is CSVDLGNTIYF.

This chain connects TRBV5-1 to TRBJ1-4; TRBD1 matches at 7 bases. The CDR3 is 15 residues long. Trimming took 4 bases from V and 3 from J; bases not matched to a gene: 6. The germline V gene has CDR1 SGHRS and CDR2 YFSETQ. CDR3 DNA sequence: TGCGCCAGCAGCCCGAGGGGGCCTCCTAATGAAAAACTGTTTTTT. This encodes CASSPRGPPNEKLFF.

V usage is TRBV18 and J usage is TRBJ1-2, with 7 bases lining up with TRBD1. The ends lost 5 bases at V and 6 bases at J; junction bases unmatched: 9. Looked up from germline, CDR1 is KGHSH and CDR2 is LQKENI. The CDR3 runs to 14 residues. CDR3 loop: CASSSLDRVDGYTF. The CDR3 DNA is TGTGCCAGCTCATCTCTAGACAGGGTCGATGGCTACACCTTC.

Points on this clone: The sample carries other DNA sequences with the same CDR3. The CDR3 spells CASSYGDTQYF. In DNA, the CDR3 is TGTGCCAGCAGTTATGGGGATACGCAGTATTTT. The J gene is TRBJ2-3, the V gene TRBV6-5; D unclear. The V gene's germline CDR1 is MNHEY and CDR2 SVGAGI. Deletions cut 3 bases from V and 6 bases from J, with 4 bases between. CDR3 length: 11 residues.

This clone was counted only a few times. V gene TRBV5-1 combines with J gene TRBJ2-5; D unclear. CDR1 and CDR2 from the germline V gene are SGHRS and YFSETQ. V lost 3 bases and J lost 5, with 20 bases in between. The CDR3 is made up of 16 amino acids. CDR3 nucleotide sequence: TGCGCCAGCAGCTCCGGGCCGAGTGGAGTTGCGGAGACCCAGTACTTC. This sequence encodes CASSSGPSGVAETQYF.

The chain links TRBV19 to TRBJ2-2; 8 bases agree with TRBD1. CDR1 LNHDA and CDR2 SQIVND come from the germline V gene (reference sequence). This CDR3 region has 15 residues. Losses at the gene ends were 5 bases for V and 4 bases for J; bases not matched to a gene: 6. CDR3 in DNA: TGTGCCAGTAGTCCATGGACAGGGAGCACCGGGGAGCTGTTTTTT. Amino acid sequence: CASSPWTGSTGELFF.

The chain joins TRBV5-1 to TRBJ2-1; 15 bases map to TRBD2. The CDR3 totals 17 residues. V trimming: 3 bases; J trimming: 5 bases; junction bases outside the gene matches: 6. Germline-derived CDR1 and CDR2 are SGHRS and YFSETQ. This CDR3 reads CASSSRRTSGRDNEQFF. The CDR3 nucleotides are TGCGCCAGCAGCTCCCGACGGACTAGCGGGAGGGACAATGAGCAGTTCTTC.

The chain has TRBV9 and TRBJ2-7; 7 bases are shared with TRBD2. The CDR3 consists of 16 residues. Germline V gene lookup returns CDR1 SGDLS and CDR2 YYNGEE. V trimming: 0 bases; J trimming: 2 bases; junction bases outside the gene matches: 8. As DNA, the CDR3 is TGTGCCAGCAGCGTAGACCCCAGCGGGGCTGCCTACGAGCAGTACTTC. Amino acid sequence: CASSVDPSGAAYEQYF.

On this clone itself: Germline is not matched at one junction end, which may reflect a read error. The sample holds other DNA sequences that translate to the same CDR3. The chain is built from TRBV7-9 and TRBJ1-1; D unclear. The CDR3 extends over 12 amino acids. CDR1 and CDR2 from the germline V gene are SEHNR and FQNEAQ (reference sequence). The chain's CDR3 is CASSLEVTVAFF. As DNA, the CDR3 is TGTGCCAGTAGCTTAGAGGTAACCGTGGCTTTCTTT.